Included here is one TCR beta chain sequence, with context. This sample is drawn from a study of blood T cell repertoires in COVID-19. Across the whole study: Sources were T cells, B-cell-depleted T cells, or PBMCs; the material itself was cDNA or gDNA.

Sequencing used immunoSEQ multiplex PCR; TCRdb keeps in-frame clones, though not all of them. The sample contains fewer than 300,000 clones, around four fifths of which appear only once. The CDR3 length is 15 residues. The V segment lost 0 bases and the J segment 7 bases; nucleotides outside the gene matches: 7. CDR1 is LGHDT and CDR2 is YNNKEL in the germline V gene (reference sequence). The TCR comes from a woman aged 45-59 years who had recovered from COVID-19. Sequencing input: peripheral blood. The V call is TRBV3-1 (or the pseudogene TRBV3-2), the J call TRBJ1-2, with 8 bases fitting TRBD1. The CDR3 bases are TGTGCCAGCAGCCAAGACTGGCAGGGGGCAGCTGGCTACACCTTC. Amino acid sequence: CASSQDWQGAAGYTF.